This passage covers 21 T cell receptor beta chains from one sample sequenced in a study of blood T cell repertoires in COVID-19. Sequenced by immunoSEQ multiplex PCR; TCRdb stores in-frame clones only, minus some. Found here are some 120,000 clones, roughly 84% of them singletons; the top ten hold around 12%. The sample consisted of peripheral blood. These receptors were obtained from a woman in her thirties who had recovered from COVID-19.

The V and J genes are TRBV2 and TRBJ1-1; TRBD1 is a possible D gene (6 bases). The V end lost 7 bases, the J end lost 10 bases, and 25 bases lay between the germline ends. Germline values: CDR1 SNHLY, CDR2 FYNNEI. The CDR3 totals 15 residues. CDR3 sequence (DNA): TGTGCCAGCAAACGGGAGGGACATCCGAACTCTTTAGCTTTCTTT. Encoded protein: CASKREGHPNSLAFF.

The chain recombines TRBV2 with TRBJ1-3; unclear D gene. The CDR3 length is 13 residues. Per the germline V gene, CDR1 is SNHLY and CDR2 is FYNNEI. V lost 8 bases and J 0 bases, leaving 8 bases between the germline ends. CDR3 DNA: TGTGCCAGCGAACTTTTCTCTGGAAACACCATATATTTT. Translation: CASELFSGNTIYF.

This clone appeared once. CDR3 sequence (DNA): TGTGCCAGCAGCGTAACAGGGGGCCACAATGAGCAGTTCTTC. Amino acid sequence: CASSVTGGHNEQFF. V usage is TRBV9 and J usage is TRBJ2-1, with 9 positions matching TRBD1. CDR3 length: 14 amino acids. Germline CDR1 reads SGDLS; CDR2 reads YYNGEE. The V and J ends lost 1 base and 5 bases, in that order; junction bases with no gene match: 1.

This clone was picked up a small number of times. The chain employs TRBV7-8 and TRBJ1-4; D is ambiguous. The CDR3 totals 14 residues. Trimming left V 6 bases short and J 3 bases short, with 11 bases between. In germline, CDR1 is SGHVS, CDR2 FQNEAQ. Here the CDR3 DNA reads TGTGCCAGCAGTTACAGTTTTCCTAATGAAAAACTGTTTTTT. Amino acid sequence: CASSYSFPNEKLFF.

The chain is built from TRBV5-6 and TRBJ1-2, with unresolved D. The V gene lost 0 bases and the J gene lost 4 bases, with 13 bases spanning the gap. CDR3 length: 15 residues. CDR1 is SGHDT and CDR2 is YYEEEE in the germline V gene. CDR3 in DNA: TGTGCCAGCAGCTTGGCCTTCGGCAGAGGCTATGGCTACACCTTC. Translating it yields CASSLAFGRGYGYTF. Looking up the rest from reference TRBV5-6 and TRBJ1-2 gives the full variable domain: DAGVTQSPTHLIKTRGQQVTLRCSPKSGHDTVSWYQQALGQGPQFIFQYYEEEERQRGNFPDRFSGHQFPNYSSELNVNALLLGDSALYLCASSLAFGRGYGYTFGSGTRLTVV.

The CDR3 nucleotides are TGTGCCAGCAGTCCGACTTATAGCTCCTACAATGAGCAGTTCTTC. Its translation: CASSPTYSSYNEQFF. The V and J genes are TRBV6-5 and TRBJ2-1; D is undetermined. The CDR3 spans 15 residues. Trimming cost V 5 bases and J 0 bases, with 11 bases left between them. Germline V CDR1 and CDR2: MNHEY, SVGAGI.

The chain links TRBV5-1 to TRBJ2-3, with 8 bases matching TRBD2. Trimming cost V 4 bases and J 0 bases; bases outside gene matches: 13. The CDR3 runs 18 residues. Per the germline V gene, CDR1 is SGHRS and CDR2 is YFSETQ. This chain's CDR3 is CASSLVIAGGPSTDTQYF. DNA of the CDR3: TGCGCCAGCAGCCTAGTAATTGCGGGGGGCCCTAGCACAGATACGCAGTATTTT.

This clone was counted a few times. The rearrangement links TRBV7-8 to TRBJ1-1, with D possibly being TRBD1 (6 bases). The CDR3 runs 16 residues. Germline-derived CDR1 and CDR2 are SGHVS and FQNEAQ. Trimming pared 5 bases from V and 1 base from J, leaving 17 bases between. CDR3 in amino acids: CASSPEVGAWNTEAFF. The CDR3 bases are TGTGCCAGCAGCCCGGAAGTGGGGGCGTGGAACACTGAAGCTTTCTTT.

V usage is TRBV6-6 and J usage is TRBJ1-2; tentative D call: TRBD1 (5 bases). CDR1 and CDR2 from the germline V gene are MNHNY and SVGAGI (reference sequence). This CDR3 comprises 14 residues. V lost 2 bases and J lost 4, with 11 bases in between. In DNA form, the CDR3 reads TGTGCCAGCAGTTACCCCACAGGTATCTATGGCTACACCTTC. The encoded protein is CASSYPTGIYGYTF.

The rearrangement links TRBV18 to TRBJ2-7; 7 positions match TRBD1. From germline, CDR1 is KGHSH and CDR2 LQKENI. With 3 bases clipped from V and 3 bases from J, the junction kept 5 bases outside the gene matches. The CDR3 runs to 14 residues. CDR3 region: CASSPEGGFYEQYF. The CDR3 DNA follows: TGTGCCAGCTCACCGGAAGGGGGCTTCTACGAGCAGTACTTC. Variable domain in full (rest from reference TRBV18 and TRBJ2-7): NAGVMQNPRHLVRRRGQEARLRCSPMKGHSHVYWYRQLPEEGLKFMVYLQKENIIDESGMPKERFSAEFPKEGPSILRIQQVVRGDSAAYFCASSPEGGFYEQYFGPGTRLTVT.

The chain links TRBV2 to TRBJ1-5; D may be TRBD1 (6 bases). CDR3 length equals 15 residues. Trimming shortened V by 6 bases and J by 3 bases, and 15 bases separated the two germline ends. Germline V gene sequence: CDR1 SNHLY, CDR2 FYNNEI. Here the CDR3 DNA reads TGTGCCAGCAGGGGAGTAGGACAGTACAATCAGCCCCAGCATTTT. Amino acid sequence: CASRGVGQYNQPQHF. The variable domain in full, with the rest retrieved from reference TRBV2 and TRBJ1-5, is EPEVTQTPSHQVTQMGQEVILRCVPISNHLYFYWYRQILGQKVEFLVSFYNNEISEKSEIFDDQFSVERPDGSNFTLKIRSTKLEDSAMYFCASRGVGQYNQPQHFGDGTRLSIL.

The chain couples TRBV12-3 or TRBV12-4 to TRBJ1-5; no clear D. V was pared by 6 bases and J by 9 bases, with 15 bases between. The CDR3 covers 13 residues. The CDR3 DNA reads as TGTGCCAGCAGCGACAAGCGGCAGAGGCCCCAGCATTTT. Residues: CASSDKRQRPQHF.

The CDR3 sequence is CASSLTGARAKNIQYF. CDR3 DNA sequence: TGCGCCAGCAGCTTGACAGGGGCTCGCGCCAAAAACATTCAGTACTTC. The V call is TRBV5-1, the J call TRBJ2-4, with 7 bases fitting TRBD1. This CDR3 contains 16 residues. CDR1 is SGHRS and CDR2 is YFSETQ in the germline V gene. Trimming cost V 1 base and J 1 base; bases outside gene matches: 5.

This clone was observed at least ten times. The V gene is TRBV6-2 or TRBV6-3, the J gene TRBJ2-7; 7 bases are shared with TRBD1. This CDR3 region has 14 residues. Germline values: CDR1 MNHEY, CDR2 SVGEGT. The V segment lost 2 bases and the J segment 2 bases; nucleotides outside the gene matches: 3. The CDR3 DNA follows: TGTGCCAGCAGTTACGCAGGACAGGCCTACGAGCAGTACTTC. It is translated as CASSYAGQAYEQYF.

The chain combines TRBV11-3 with TRBJ1-1; 10 bases are a match to TRBD1. This CDR3 contains 13 residues. The V segment lost 1 base and the J segment 7 bases; nucleotides outside the gene matches: 0. CDR1 SGHNT and CDR2 YENEEA come from the germline V gene. CDR3 protein: CASSLGTGGEAFF. CDR3 bases: TGTGCCAGCAGCTTAGGGACAGGGGGTGAAGCTTTCTTT.

The chain links TRBV18 to TRBJ2-3, with 16 bases identical to TRBD2. The CDR3 has 17 residues. The junction had 9 bases not matched to a gene; V was cut back by 6 bases and J by 6 bases. In germline, CDR1 is KGHSH, CDR2 LQKENI. The CDR3 spells CASSPGTSGGASDTQYF. The CDR3 DNA reads as TGTGCCAGCTCCCCCGGGACTAGCGGGGGGGCAAGCGATACGCAGTATTTT.

The CDR3 sequence: CASIKGGSPGEQYF. CDR3 DNA sequence: TGTGCCAGCATCAAGGGGGGGTCTCCGGGCGAGCAGTACTTC. The V and J genes are TRBV27 and TRBJ2-7; tentative D call: TRBD2 (7 bases). The CDR3 is made up of 14 amino acids. The germline gives CDR1 MNHEY, CDR2 SMNVEV (reference sequence). Trimming stripped 7 bases from V and 6 bases from J, with 19 bases between.

This clone was picked up one time. This chain joins TRBV6-5 and TRBJ2-7; the match to TRBD1 covers 9 bases. Germline V gene lookup returns CDR1 MNHEY and CDR2 SVGAGI. The CDR3 loop spans 13 amino acids. V lost 7 bases, J lost 3 bases, and 4 bases stayed unmatched. The CDR3 region has the DNA TGTGCCAGCACCGGGACAGGGAGCTACGAGCAGTACTTC. As protein: CASTGTGSYEQYF.

This clone occurred once. The gene calls are TRBV6-5 and TRBJ2-5; 9 positions agree with TRBD1. Unmatched junction bases numbered 8, after V lost 6 bases and J lost 3 bases. Germline V gene lookup returns CDR1 MNHEY and CDR2 SVGAGI. The CDR3 runs to 15 residues. The CDR3 loop is CASSRGTGREETQYF. The CDR3 DNA reads TGTGCCAGCAGCCGAGGGACAGGGAGAGAAGAGACCCAGTACTTC.

For the CDR3, the DNA is TGTGCCAGCAGCCAAGCTGGGGCCTCAGAGACCCAGTACTTC. As protein: CASSQAGASETQYF. The gene calls are TRBV3-1 (or the pseudogene TRBV3-2) and TRBJ2-5, with D tentatively TRBD1 (5 bases). The germline V gene has CDR1 LGHDT and CDR2 YNNKEL (reference sequence). CDR3 length equals 14 residues. Trimming removed 1 base from V and 4 bases from J, with 10 bases in between.

This clone appeared a single time. The rearrangement links TRBV7-8 to TRBJ2-1; D is perhaps TRBD2 (6 bases). Germline lookup yields CDR1 SGHVS and CDR2 FQNEAQ. The CDR3 spans 15 residues. V was clipped by 5 bases and J by 9 bases, with 20 bases between them. This CDR3 is CASSINPTSKGEQFF. The CDR3 nucleotides are TGTGCCAGCAGCATAAACCCCACTAGCAAAGGTGAGCAGTTCTTC. Together with reference TRBV7-8 and TRBJ2-1, the CDR3 gives the full variable domain: GAGVSQSPRYKVAKRGQDVALRCDPISGHVSLFWYQQALGQGPEFLTYFQNEAQLDKSGLPSDRFFAERPEGSVSTLKIQRTQQEDSAVYLCASSINPTSKGEQFFGPGTRLTVL.